This T cell receptor (beta chain) originates from a study of cytomegalovirus exposure and HLA in healthy donors. With 60 Vbeta and 13 Jbeta primers, the PCR was carried out. The repertoire was sequenced with immunoSEQ multiplex PCR; TCRdb's copy has only in-frame clones and lacks some. The data show over 150,000 clones, with 71% seen just once and approximately 3% held by the top ten. When sampled, the donors appeared nominally healthy, though they likely had unrecorded immune exposures. On this clone: Its specificity is not known.

Findings and limits, study-wide: A later analysis linked a missense DCLRE1C variant to TCR beta V- and J-gene trimming.

Material: PBMCs. This TCR was recovered from a woman aged 30 to 39 in good health and CMV-seronegative.

The DNA of the CDR3 is TGTGCCAGCAGCTTGGCCAACAGGGAAGGTGGCTACACCTTC. Protein sequence: CASSLANREGGYTF. The J gene is TRBJ1-2, the V gene TRBV5-4, with D perhaps TRBD1 (6 bases). Trimming removed 0 bases from V and 7 bases from J, with 13 bases in between. Germline V CDR1 and CDR2: SGHNT, YYREEE (reference sequence). This CDR3 is 14 amino acids long.